The next 15 T cell receptor beta chains were all read from a single sample in a study of T cells and Merkel cell carcinoma outcomes. Here immunoSEQ multiplex PCR was the method, and the copy in TCRdb shows in-frame clones only, minus some. Its clone listing holds a few dozen clones. Material for sequencing was tumor tissue from Merkel cell carcinoma. All receptors derive from a human donor with Merkel cell carcinoma.

In this sample, this clone turned up a few times. The genes are TRBV21-1 and TRBJ1-6. TRBV21-1 is a documented pseudogene. This CDR3 has 17 amino acids. The CDR3 nucleotides are TGTGCCAGCAGGGGTACTGTACACATACATCATAATTCACCCCTCCACTTT. Amino acids: CASRGTVHIHHNSPLHF.

This clone was observed a few times. The chain combines TRBV4-1 with TRBJ1-2, with D perhaps matching TRBD1 (5 bases). CDR1 and CDR2 from the germline V gene are MGHRA and YSYEKL. V was pared by 0 bases and J by 7 bases, with 15 bases between. This CDR3 comprises 15 residues. CDR3 amino acids: CASSQEGAGLSGYTF. The CDR3 coding sequence is TGCGCCAGCAGCCAAGAAGGGGCAGGGCTGTCTGGCTACACCTTC.

The chain carries TRBV29-1 and TRBJ2-5; D might be TRBD2 (7 bases). Germline V gene data show CDR1 as SQVTM and CDR2 as ANQGSEA. The CDR3 loop spans 15 amino acids. Trimming cost V 7 bases and J 1 base, with 19 bases left between them. The CDR3 nucleotides are TGCAGCGCCCGGCCGGGGGGCTTGGGCCAAGAGACCCAGTACTTC. This translates into CSARPGGLGQETQYF.

The CDR3 nucleotides read TGTGCCAGCAGTCTCTATGATACACAAAGTCGGGCCAACGTCCTGACTTTC. Protein sequence: CASSLYDTQSRANVLTF. The chain has TRBV28 and TRBJ2-6; D gene ambiguous. The CDR3 sequence is 17 residues long. CDR1 MDHEN and CDR2 SYDVKM come from the germline V gene. Trimming shortened V by 5 bases and J by 5 bases, and 19 bases separated the two germline ends.

The rearrangement links TRBV7-2 to TRBJ2-7, with TRBD1 matching 7 bases. With V trimmed by 6 bases and J by 1 base, 6 bases remained unmatched. CDR1 SGHTA and CDR2 FQGNSA come from the germline V gene. The length of the CDR3 is 14 residues. This CDR3 reads CASRSDRSSYEQYF. The CDR3 DNA reads as TGTGCCAGCAGATCGGACAGGTCTTCCTACGAGCAGTACTTC.

The chain recombines TRBV12-5 with TRBJ2-6; D perhaps matches TRBD1 (5 bases). CDR1 is LGHNT, CDR2 FRNRAP, per germline. This CDR3 is 17 amino acids long. The V gene lost 4 bases and the J gene lost 5 bases, with 18 bases spanning the gap. In nucleotides, the CDR3 is TGTGCTAGTGGTTGGACGATAGGACAAAGTCGGGCCAACGTCCTGACTTTC. Translating gives CASGWTIGQSRANVLTF.

V is TRBV6-6 and J is TRBJ2-3; D call uncertain. V was trimmed by 0 bases and J by 2 bases, leaving 9 bases between them. The CDR3 spans 15 residues. Per germline, CDR1 MNHNY and CDR2 SVGAGI (reference sequence). In nucleotides, the CDR3 is TGTGCCAGCAGTTACTCACACCGCTACACAGATACGCAGTATTTT. Translation: CASSYSHRYTDTQYF.

The chain recombines TRBV5-8 with TRBJ2-3; a weak D match, TRBD1 (5 bases). Germline values: CDR1 SGHTS, CDR2 YDEGEE. The CDR3 totals 15 residues. V lost 0 bases to trimming and J lost 0 bases, with 8 bases between them. The CDR3 DNA reads TGTGCCAGCAGCTTGGGGGGCTTTAGCACAGATACGCAGTATTTT. Amino acids: CASSLGGFSTDTQYF.

The genes are TRBV2 and TRBJ2-3, with 7 bases that match TRBD2. The V gene end was trimmed by 3 bases and the J gene end by 1 base; junction bases not matched to a gene: 13. The CDR3 is made up of 18 amino acids. Germline loops: CDR1 SNHLY, CDR2 FYNNEI. This CDR3 reads CASSEGGLSGVGTDTQYF. As DNA, the CDR3 is TGTGCCAGCAGTGAGGGGGGACTATCGGGAGTGGGCACAGATACGCAGTATTTT.

The chain has TRBV7-9 and TRBJ2-7; D unclear. The ends were cut back, 3 bases at V and 1 base at J, with 7 bases in the middle. This CDR3 spans 13 amino acids. Per germline, CDR1 SEHNR and CDR2 FQNEAQ (reference sequence). The DNA for the CDR3 is TGTGCCAGCAGCTTTGGCGCTTCCTACGAGCAGTACTTC. As protein: CASSFGASYEQYF.

As regards this clone: The sample contains more than one DNA sequence encoding this CDR3. The chain is built from TRBV6-5 and TRBJ1-5; D is perhaps TRBD1 (6 bases). The CDR3 loop spans 14 amino acids. V gave up 0 bases and J gave up 5 bases, with 8 bases separating them. Germline V lookup: CDR1 MNHEY, CDR2 SVGAGI. The CDR3 protein is CASSYSGQHQPQHF. The CDR3 bases are TGTGCCAGCAGTTACTCGGGACAACATCAGCCCCAGCATTTT.

This clone showed up just once. The chain employs TRBV5-4 and TRBJ2-2, with no clear D. Trimming removed 2 bases at V and 3 bases at J, with 8 bases between. Germline V gene lookup returns CDR1 SGHNT and CDR2 YYREEE (reference sequence). The CDR3 loop spans 14 amino acids. The CDR3 nucleotides read TGTGCCAGCAGCTTAATCACAGACACCGGGGAGCTGTTTTTT. It translates to CASSLITDTGELFF.

The chain carries TRBV9 and TRBJ2-3; 7 positions agree with TRBD1. From germline, CDR1 is SGDLS and CDR2 YYNGEE. The CDR3 has 15 amino acids. The junction had 2 bases not matched to a gene; V was cut back by 0 bases and J by 1 base. CDR3 sequence reads: CASSVGGGRTDTQYF. CDR3 sequence (DNA): TGTGCCAGCAGCGTAGGAGGGGGCCGCACAGATACGCAGTATTTT.

J is TRBJ1-3 and V is TRBV4-3; 11 nucleotides agree with TRBD1. CDR3 length: 17 amino acids. V trimming: 2 bases; J trimming: 4 bases; junction bases outside the gene matches: 7. CDR1 is LGHNA, CDR2 YSLEER, per germline. The CDR3 loop is CASSQRTGGRSGNTIYF. The CDR3 DNA follows: TGCGCCAGCAGCCAACGGACAGGGGGCAGATCGGGAAACACCATATATTTT.

The V gene is TRBV7-2, the J gene TRBJ2-5, with 7 bases matching TRBD2. Unmatched junction bases numbered 1, after V lost 1 base and J lost 2 bases. From germline, CDR1 is SGHTA and CDR2 FQGNSA. This CDR3 region has 14 residues. CDR3 protein: CASSLGTRQETQYF. The CDR3 region has the DNA TGTGCCAGCAGCTTAGGGACTAGACAAGAGACCCAGTACTTC.